The 24 T cell receptor beta chains listed next were all sequenced from one sample in a study of post-analysis software for immune sequencing data (dated by TCRdb to the mid-2010s). Paper-wide results and their limitations: Roughly 5 TRBV segments, including TRBV5-6, TRBV5-1 and TRBV20-1, were significantly more frequent in patients than controls.

Their antigens are not known. Preparation of the library involved PCR. The sequencer was an Illumina HiSeq 2500. To reduce PCR and sequencing biases, unique molecular identifiers were incorporated into the TCR beta cDNA libraries. TCRdb took the public reads, trimmed them with fastp at Q25, ran MiXCR for clone calling and kept in-frame beta chains. Every distinct CDR3 protein forms one entry, paired with its most common genes and DNA. The sample contains under 650,000 distinct CDR3 sequences, 44% of them found a single time. In total, the top ten clones hold over 1.5% of the sample. The sequenced material came from blood. These receptors came from a girl aged 10 to 17 with multiple sclerosis.

A few counts support this clonotype. The chain combines TRBV5-1 with TRBJ2-1, with 11 bases that match TRBD2. CDR3 length equals 17 residues. The V gene's germline CDR1 is SGHRS and CDR2 YFSETQ. J gave up 11 bases and V 0 bases, and 13 bases lay outside the gene matches. This CDR3 is CASSLAELAGATRKQFF. The CDR3 region has the DNA TGCGCCAGCAGCTTGGCCGAACTAGCGGGAGCGACTCGAAAGCAGTTCTTC. Full variable domain (outside the CDR3, taken from reference TRBV5-1 and TRBJ2-1): KAGVTQTPRYLIKTRGQQVTLSCSPISGHRSVSWYQQTPGQGLQFLFEYFSETQRNKGNFPGRFSGRQFSNSRSEMNVSTLELGDSALYLCASSLAELAGATRKQFFGPGTRLTVL.

J is TRBJ2-3 and V is TRBV5-1, with D possibly TRBD1 on 6 matching bases. Germline values: CDR1 SGHRS, CDR2 YFSETQ. The CDR3 runs to 16 residues. Trimming pared 4 bases from V and 0 bases from J, leaving 15 bases between. CDR3 nucleotide sequence: TGCGCCAGCAGCCCTCAGACAGGCGGTAGCACAGATACGCAGTATTTT. Encoded protein: CASSPQTGGSTDTQYF. Complete variable domain (other parts from reference TRBV5-1 and TRBJ2-3): KAGVTQTPRYLIKTRGQQVTLSCSPISGHRSVSWYQQTPGQGLQFLFEYFSETQRNKGNFPGRFSGRQFSNSRSEMNVSTLELGDSALYLCASSPQTGGSTDTQYFGPGTRLTVL.

This clonotype has ten or more counts. The chain is built from TRBV5-1 and TRBJ1-1, with D maybe TRBD1 (6 bases). This CDR3 has 11 residues. Germline CDR1 is SGHRS and CDR2 is YFSETQ. Between the trimmed V and J ends, which lost 4 bases and 10 bases, there was a span of 11 bases. As DNA, the CDR3 is TGCGCCAGCAGCACCGCAGGGGTAGCTTTCTTT. Protein product: CASSTAGVAFF.

The chain carries TRBV4-1 and TRBJ2-3, with 7 bases lining up with TRBD1. Germline values: CDR1 MGHRA, CDR2 YSYEKL. V lost 0 bases, J lost 2 bases, and 5 bases stayed unmatched. The CDR3 is 16 residues long. The CDR3 DNA is TGCGCCAGCAGCCAAGATTCAGACAGGGTCACAGATACGCAGTATTTT. This encodes CASSQDSDRVTDTQYF.

The J gene is TRBJ2-1, the V gene TRBV20-1, with 14 bases fitting TRBD2. Germline CDR1 is DFQATT and CDR2 is SNEGSKA (reference sequence). This CDR3 region has 18 residues. V lost 5 bases to trimming and J lost 3 bases; unmatched junction nucleotides: 12. The CDR3 loop reads CSARSPGTSGGIYNEQFF. DNA of the CDR3: TGCAGTGCTCGGAGTCCCGGGACTAGCGGGGGAATCTACAATGAGCAGTTCTTC.

The chain recombines TRBV20-1 with TRBJ1-6; 7 bases map to TRBD1. Germline V gene lookup returns CDR1 DFQATT and CDR2 SNEGSKA (reference sequence). The CDR3 is 17 residues long. Losses at the gene ends were 0 bases for V and 6 bases for J; bases not matched to a gene: 11. CDR3 loop: CSARDEQTGARNSPLHF. The CDR3 coding sequence is TGCAGTGCTAGAGATGAACAAACAGGGGCTCGTAATTCACCCCTCCACTTT.

V gene TRBV10-3 combines with J gene TRBJ2-7; the match to TRBD1 covers 9 bases. V lost 10 bases and J lost 7; bases outside the gene matches: 11. There are 13 residues in the CDR3. Germline-derived CDR1 and CDR2 are ENHRY and SYGVKD. As DNA, the CDR3 is TGTGCCACTGGACAGGGGCCGCCCAATGAGCAGTACTTC. As protein: CATGQGPPNEQYF.

For this clonotype: This may be a read error, as it is one base from a much larger clone. V is TRBV5-5 and J is TRBJ2-1; a weak D match, TRBD1 (6 bases). The CDR3 runs 15 residues. CDR1 SGHKS and CDR2 YYEKEE come from the germline V gene (reference sequence). V lost 4 bases and J lost 0, with 11 bases in between. Here the CDR3 DNA reads TGTGCCAGCAGCCAGGGGCTCCACTCCTACAATGAGCAGTTCTTC. Residues: CASSQGLHSYNEQFF. Variable domain in full (rest from reference TRBV5-5 and TRBJ2-1): DAGVTQSPTHLIKTRGQQVTLRCSPISGHKSVSWYQQVLGQGPQFIFQYYEKEERGRGNFPDRFSARQFPNYSSELNVNALLLGDSALYLCASSQGLHSYNEQFFGPGTRLTVL.

The chain couples TRBV27 to TRBJ2-1, with a possible D match to TRBD2 (5 bases). This CDR3 spans 14 amino acids. The V gene lost 6 bases and the J gene lost 3 bases, with 12 bases spanning the gap. The germline CDR1 and CDR2 sequences are MNHEY and SMNVEV (reference sequence). As DNA, the CDR3 is TGTGCCAGCAGCTTACGACGGGGCTACAATGAGCAGTTCTTC. It is translated as CASSLRRGYNEQFF.

Only a few counts were recorded for this clonotype. This chain links TRBV27 with TRBJ2-7; possibly TRBD1 or TRBD2 for D (5 bases each). There are 12 residues in the CDR3. V was pared by 11 bases and J by 1 base, with 12 bases between. Germline V gene sequence: CDR1 MNHEY, CDR2 SMNVEV (reference sequence). Here the CDR3 reads CAAMGDSYEQYF. Written as DNA, the CDR3 is TGTGCCGCCATGGGGGATTCCTACGAGCAGTACTTC.

This chain connects TRBV7-9 to TRBJ2-1; no clear D gene. Trimming took 4 bases from V and 8 from J, leaving 6 bases between them. The CDR3 covers 11 residues. Germline values: CDR1 SEHNR, CDR2 FQNEAQ (reference sequence). The CDR3 is CASSSFDEQFF. The CDR3 DNA follows: TGTGCCAGCAGCTCGTTTGATGAGCAGTTCTTC.

The chain uses TRBV27 and TRBJ2-7; 7 bases match TRBD1. This CDR3 has 15 residues. With V trimmed by 5 bases and J by 6 bases, 13 bases remained unmatched. CDR1 is MNHEY and CDR2 is SMNVEV in the germline V gene (reference sequence). CDR3 loop: CASSPLTGPTAEQYF. Written as DNA, the CDR3 is TGTGCCAGCAGTCCATTGACAGGGCCCACCGCCGAGCAGTACTTC.

This clonotype was seen at least ten times. The chain couples TRBV10-3 to TRBJ2-1; 10 bases line up with TRBD2. The CDR3 is made up of 15 amino acids. V was clipped by 4 bases and J by 7 bases; unmatched bases: 7. CDR1 is ENHRY and CDR2 is SYGVKD in the germline V gene. CDR3 protein: CAISGERGGRNEQFF. CDR3 DNA sequence: TGTGCCATCAGTGGAGAGCGGGGGGGCCGGAATGAGCAGTTCTTC.

This clonotype was detected a few times. The chain carries TRBV6-1 and TRBJ2-7; 8 bases fit TRBD1. V gave up 4 bases and J gave up 6 bases; unmatched junction bases: 11. The CDR3 runs 15 residues. The germline CDR1 and CDR2 sequences are MNHNS and SASEGT. CDR3 sequence: CASSGRAGGESEQYF. The CDR3 DNA reads as TGTGCCAGCAGTGGTAGGGCAGGGGGCGAGAGCGAGCAGTACTTC.

A note on this clonotype: At one end, the junction sequence differs from germline, possibly due to a read error. The chain joins TRBV4-1 to TRBJ2-7; tentatively, D is TRBD1 (6 bases). CDR1 and CDR2 from the germline V gene are MGHRA and YSYEKL. The CDR3 totals 15 residues. CDR3 DNA sequence: TGCGCCAGCAGCCAAGTTCAGGGGACCTCCTACCAGCAGTACTTC. Translating gives CASSQVQGTSYQQYF.

This clonotype has only a few counts. This rearrangement joins TRBV12-3 or TRBV12-4 to TRBJ2-1; perhaps TRBD2 as D (6 bases). V was shortened by 6 bases and J by 1 base, with 13 bases between the two germline ends. The CDR3 length is 15 residues. CDR3 sequence: CASRPGGGSYNEQFF. The DNA of the CDR3 is TGTGCCAGCAGGCCCGGGGGAGGATCCTACAATGAGCAGTTCTTC.

This clonotype was seen a few times. The gene calls are TRBV10-3 and TRBJ2-1; the D gene is possibly TRBD2 (6 bases). This CDR3 contains 14 residues. V was shortened by 2 bases and J by 4 bases, with 9 bases between the two germline ends. The germline CDR1 and CDR2 sequences are ENHRY and SYGVKD. This CDR3 is CAISESSGYNEQFF. CDR3 sequence (DNA): TGTGCCATCAGTGAGAGTAGCGGATACAATGAGCAGTTCTTC.

This clonotype came up a few times. The V gene is TRBV3-1, the J gene TRBJ2-7, with D possibly being TRBD1 (5 bases). The V gene's germline CDR1 is LGHDT and CDR2 YNNKEL (reference sequence). The CDR3 spans 14 residues. V lost 4 bases to trimming and J lost 0 bases, with 10 bases between them. DNA of the CDR3: TGTGCCAGCAGCCCTTGGCAGGGCTCCTACGAGCAGTACTTC. It translates to CASSPWQGSYEQYF.

This clonotype was seen more than once but under ten times. The chain couples TRBV6-1 to TRBJ2-5, with D perhaps matching TRBD1 (5 bases). The tail of the sequence fits TRBJ2-7 better, so the J call may be wrong. Per the germline V gene, CDR1 is MNHNS and CDR2 is SASEGT. This CDR3 has 15 amino acids. The CDR3 here is CASSEADISAGEQYF. DNA of the CDR3: TGTGCCAGCAGTGAAGCGGACATCTCGGCAGGCGAGCAGTACTTC.

The sample holds a few counts of this clonotype. V is TRBV2 and J is TRBJ2-3, with D tentatively TRBD1 or TRBD2 (6 bases each). There are 13 residues in the CDR3. Trimming shortened V by 8 bases and J by 2 bases, and 11 bases separated the two germline ends. Germline loops: CDR1 SNHLY, CDR2 FYNNEI. CDR3 region: CASHGGLTDTQYF. For the CDR3, the DNA is TGTGCCAGCCATGGGGGGCTCACAGATACGCAGTATTTT.

V gene TRBV4-1 combines with J gene TRBJ2-7; 8 bases are shared with TRBD2. After removal of 2 bases from V and 5 bases from J, the junction contained 14 bases not matched to a gene. The CDR3 extends over 17 amino acids. Germline V CDR1 and CDR2: MGHRA, YSYEKL. CDR3 bases: TGCGCCAGCAGCCAATTGTCCGGGCGGGGGGCTGTCGACGAGCAGTACTTC. This translates into CASSQLSGRGAVDEQYF.

V gene TRBV29-1 combines with J gene TRBJ1-1; a weak D match, TRBD1 (5 bases). This CDR3 is 14 amino acids long. Germline CDR1 and CDR2: SQVTM and ANQGSEA. The V gene lost 7 bases and the J gene lost 0 bases, with 15 bases spanning the gap. The CDR3 is CSGEGTWVNTEAFF. CDR3 DNA: TGCAGCGGTGAGGGGACCTGGGTGAACACTGAAGCTTTCTTT. The variable domain in full, completed from reference TRBV29-1 and TRBJ1-1, reads SAVISQKPSRDICQRGTSLTIQCQVDSQVTMMFWYRQQPGQSLTLIATANQGSEATYESGFVIDKFPISRPNLTFSTLTVSNMSPEDSSIYLCSGEGTWVNTEAFFGQGTRLTVV.

The chain couples TRBV5-6 to TRBJ1-1; D is unclear. This CDR3 is 13 amino acids long. Trimming stripped 4 bases from V and 7 bases from J, with 14 bases between. Germline CDR1 and CDR2: SGHDT and YYEEEE. CDR3 in amino acids: CASSGGGFGEAFF. The CDR3 DNA reads as TGTGCCAGCAGCGGCGGAGGGTTTGGTGAAGCTTTCTTT. Together with reference TRBV5-6 and TRBJ1-1, the CDR3 gives the full variable domain: DAGVTQSPTHLIKTRGQQVTLRCSPKSGHDTVSWYQQALGQGPQFIFQYYEEEERQRGNFPDRFSGHQFPNYSSELNVNALLLGDSALYLCASSGGGFGEAFFGQGTRLTVV.

V usage is TRBV6-4 and J usage is TRBJ2-1; D is uncertain. Per germline, CDR1 MRHNA and CDR2 SNTAGT. This CDR3 contains 16 residues. V gave up 2 bases and J gave up 10 bases, with 21 bases separating them. For the CDR3, the DNA is TGTGCCAGCAGTGACGGCCGCACTTTGGGCGTCTCGGAGCAGTTCTTC. Protein sequence: CASSDGRTLGVSEQFF.